The sequence of this T cell receptor (beta chain) was determined in a study of blood T cell repertoires in COVID-19. CDR1 and CDR2 from the germline V gene are LGHDT and YNNKEL (reference sequence). This CDR3 has 15 amino acids. V gave up 6 bases and J gave up 0 bases; unmatched junction bases: 6. The table came from immunoSEQ multiplex PCR; TCRdb's copy has only in-frame clones and leaves some out. The table shows about 120,000 clones, with approximately 87% occurring only once. The source material was peripheral blood. The TCR comes from a woman aged 70-85 years with acute or convalescent COVID-19. The rearrangement joins TRBV3-1 (or the pseudogene TRBV3-2) to TRBJ1-1, with 8 nucleotides matching TRBD1. This CDR3 reads CASREGTGMNTEAFF. The CDR3 nucleotides are TGTGCCAGCAGAGAGGGGACAGGCATGAACACTGAAGCTTTCTTT.